This passage covers 8 T cell receptor beta chains from one sample sequenced in a study of radiotherapy plus CTLA-4 blockade in lung cancer. Sequencing was performed with immunoSEQ multiplex PCR; in TCRdb, only in-frame clones are kept and a portion is missing. This table holds tens of thousands of clones, around three quarters found once. Sequencing used peripheral blood, obtained from a patient treated with radiotherapy plus ipilimumab. Receptor source: a human donor with non-small cell lung cancer who had a complete response to radiotherapy plus ipilimumab.

The chain links TRBV15 to TRBJ1-2; 7 bases line up with TRBD1. The CDR3 has 15 amino acids. After removal of 3 bases from V and 7 bases from J, the junction contained 11 bases not matched to a gene. The germline V gene has CDR1 LNHNV and CDR2 YYDKDF (reference sequence). The CDR3 bases are TGTGCCACCAGCAGCGAAGGGACACAGGGGTCTGGCTACACCTTC. It specifies CATSSEGTQGSGYTF.

V is TRBV28 and J is TRBJ2-5; no clear D gene. The DNA end is more similar to TRBJ2-7, so the J call may be wrong. The germline V gene encodes CDR1 MDHEN and CDR2 SYDVKM. CDR3 length: 11 residues. The DNA of the CDR3 is TGTGCCAGCAGTTTAAGGTACGAGCAGTACTTC. It yields the protein CASSLRYEQYF.

The chain links TRBV7-2 to TRBJ1-2; D is ambiguous. The V gene lost 1 base and the J gene lost 0 bases, with 9 bases spanning the gap. The germline V gene has CDR1 SGHTA and CDR2 FQGNSA. CDR3 size: 15 residues. CDR3 protein: CASSLGVAANYGYTF. CDR3 coding DNA: TGTGCCAGCAGCTTAGGGGTTGCGGCTAACTATGGCTACACCTTC.

This clone was seen once. J is TRBJ1-1 and V is TRBV6-5, with 7 bases that match TRBD1. Unmatched junction bases numbered 5, after V lost 3 bases and J lost 4 bases. This CDR3 is built from 14 residues. CDR1 is MNHEY and CDR2 is SVGAGI in the germline V gene. In nucleotides, the CDR3 is TGTGCCAGCAGTTATAGACAGGGTCGCACTGAAGCTTTCTTT. This gives the protein CASSYRQGRTEAFF.

This clone was observed once. The DNA for the CDR3 is TGTGCCAGCAGTGGCAGTTTACGTGGCTACACCTTC. Residues: CASSGSLRGYTF. This chain uses TRBV28 with TRBJ1-2; D gene unclear. This CDR3 contains 12 residues. The V gene lost 5 bases and the J gene lost 7 bases, with 11 bases spanning the gap. Germline V gene data show CDR1 as MDHEN and CDR2 as SYDVKM.

This clone was counted only a few times. A read error may account for a junction end that differs from germline. V usage is TRBV29-1 and J usage is TRBJ1-1; 8 nucleotides match TRBD1. Germline V gives CDR1 SQVTM, CDR2 ANQGSEA. There are 11 residues in the CDR3. CDR3 sequence reads: CSGQGNAEAFF. For the CDR3, the DNA is TGCAGCGGACAGGGGAACGCTGAAGCTTTCTTT.

This clone was counted once. The J gene is TRBJ2-1, the V gene TRBV10-1; 9 bases are a match to TRBD2. Germline assignment: CDR1 WNHNN and CDR2 SYGVQD (reference sequence). The junction had 0 bases not matched to a gene; V was cut back by 0 bases and J by 6 bases. This CDR3 is 14 amino acids long. CDR3 nucleotides: TGCGCCAGCAGTGAGTCGACTAGCGGCAATGAGCAGTTCTTC. This codes for CASSESTSGNEQFF.

This chain links TRBV4-1 with TRBJ2-5; no firm D call. Trimming took 0 bases from V and 6 from J, leaving 11 bases between them. CDR1 MGHRA and CDR2 YSYEKL come from the germline V gene. The CDR3 is made up of 14 amino acids. CDR3 nucleotides: TGCGCCAGCAGCCAAGATACCGCTAGGAAGACCCAGTACTTC. This codes for CASSQDTARKTQYF.